A single sample is the source of the 21 T cell receptor beta chains below, sequenced in a study of PD-1 blockade in classical Hodgkin lymphoma. TCRdb's copy holds only in-frame clones and misses some; the assay was immunoSEQ multiplex PCR. The sample carries approximately 79,000 clones, about nine tenths recorded once. Brentuximab vedotin exposure varied among the patients, all of whom had relapsed after autologous stem cell transplantation. The specimen comprised peripheral blood mononuclear cells (PBMCs), sampled before the second cycle of nivolumab. These receptors were obtained from a human donor with classical Hodgkin lymphoma.

The rearrangement links TRBV19 to TRBJ2-5; 10 bases align to TRBD1. This CDR3 spans 14 amino acids. With 7 bases clipped from V and 2 bases from J, the junction kept 4 bases outside the gene matches. The germline V gene has CDR1 LNHDA and CDR2 SQIVND (reference sequence). The CDR3 here is CASTDRGRQETQYF. In nucleotides, the CDR3 is TGTGCCAGTACCGACAGGGGGCGGCAAGAGACCCAGTACTTC. Filled out from reference TRBV19 and TRBJ2-5, the complete variable domain reads DGGITQSPKYLFRKEGQNVTLSCEQNLNHDAMYWYRQDPGQGLRLIYYSQIVNDFQKGDIAEGYSVSREKKESFPLTVTSAQKNPTAFYLCASTDRGRQETQYFGPGTRLLVL.

The chain links TRBV28 to TRBJ1-5; tentatively, D is TRBD1 (6 bases). V gave up 5 bases and J gave up 6 bases, with 17 bases separating them. The germline CDR1 and CDR2 sequences are MDHEN and SYDVKM. The CDR3 sequence is 15 residues long. CDR3 in DNA: TGTGCCAGCAGTCCTACAGGGCTGAGTGTTCAGCCCCAGCATTTT. This sequence encodes CASSPTGLSVQPQHF.

This rearrangement joins TRBV19 to TRBJ2-1; D is ambiguous. Germline V gives CDR1 LNHDA, CDR2 SQIVND (reference sequence). The germline V and J ends were trimmed by 3 bases and 4 bases, with 13 bases remaining between them. CDR3 length: 15 residues. The CDR3 bases are TGTGCCAGTAGTATCGGTAGAGGCCTTTACAATGAGCAGTTCTTC. It encodes CASSIGRGLYNEQFF.

The chain uses TRBV5-1 and TRBJ1-2; possible D gene TRBD1, 6 bases. V was clipped by 1 base and J by 4 bases, with 14 bases between them. Germline CDR1 SGHRS, CDR2 YFSETQ. The CDR3 length is 15 residues. The CDR3 region is CASSLSAGTFYGYTF. The CDR3 nucleotides are TGCGCCAGCAGCTTGTCGGCCGGGACATTCTATGGCTACACCTTC.

The genes are TRBV27 and TRBJ2-5, with 7 bases identical to TRBD1. The CDR3 is 16 residues long. The V gene end was trimmed by 0 bases and the J gene end by 1 base; junction bases not matched to a gene: 5. CDR1 and CDR2 (germline): MNHEY, SMNVEV (reference sequence). The CDR3 nucleotides are TGTGCCAGCAGTTTATCCCAGACAGGGCTCCAAGAGACCCAGTACTTC. Translation: CASSLSQTGLQETQYF.

This clone was counted only a few times. The V and J genes are TRBV7-9 and TRBJ1-5, with 9 bases that match TRBD1. The CDR3 covers 17 residues. Germline-derived CDR1 and CDR2 are SEHNR and FQNEAQ (reference sequence). With V trimmed by 5 bases and J by 4 bases, 12 bases remained unmatched. The CDR3 DNA follows: TGTGCCAGCAGCCTCTCGCCCCAAGGGACAGGGAATCAGCCCCAGCATTTT. Protein sequence: CASSLSPQGTGNQPQHF.

V is TRBV19 and J is TRBJ2-3, with 8 bases identical to TRBD2. This CDR3 is 16 amino acids long. Losses at the gene ends were 3 bases for V and 1 base for J; bases not matched to a gene: 6. Per the germline V gene, CDR1 is LNHDA and CDR2 is SQIVND (reference sequence). CDR3 sequence: CASSMKAGEGTDTQYF. The DNA of the CDR3 is TGTGCCAGTAGTATGAAAGCGGGAGAGGGCACAGATACGCAGTATTTT.

The chain is built from TRBV30 and TRBJ2-1; D remains ambiguous. The germline CDR1 and CDR2 sequences are GTSNPN and SVGIG (reference sequence). The V end lost 2 bases, the J end lost 12 bases, and 14 bases lay between the germline ends. The CDR3 is 12 residues long. In DNA form, the CDR3 reads TGTGCCTGGAGTCCATCGGACGGATTGCAGTTCTTC. Translated: CAWSPSDGLQFF.

The chain has TRBV28 and TRBJ2-7; the D gene is possibly TRBD1 (6 bases). Trimming removed 4 bases at V and 0 bases at J, with 13 bases between. The CDR3 totals 15 residues. Per the germline V gene, CDR1 is MDHEN and CDR2 is SYDVKM. This CDR3 is CASSYFRDTSYEQYF. The CDR3 region has the DNA TGTGCCAGCAGTTATTTCCGGGACACCTCCTACGAGCAGTACTTC.

This chain uses TRBV15 with TRBJ2-1; 10 bases agree with TRBD2. The CDR3 has 18 amino acids. Germline V gene sequence: CDR1 LNHNV, CDR2 YYDKDF (reference sequence). The V and J ends lost 4 bases and 4 bases, in that order; junction bases with no gene match: 13. The CDR3 coding sequence is TGTGCCACCAGCAAGGCCGAACTAGCGGGAAGAAATTACAATGAGCAGTTCTTC. It specifies CATSKAELAGRNYNEQFF.

The CDR3 sequence is CASSPTQGNYGYTF. For the CDR3, the DNA is TGTGCCAGCAGCCCAACTCAGGGGAACTATGGCTACACCTTC. The rearrangement joins TRBV27 to TRBJ1-2; tentatively, D is TRBD1 (6 bases). This CDR3 has 14 amino acids. Trimming stripped 6 bases from V and 2 bases from J, with 13 bases between. Looked up from germline, CDR1 is MNHEY and CDR2 is SMNVEV (reference sequence).

This clone was detected once. This chain joins TRBV28 and TRBJ1-1, with 7 bases lining up with TRBD1. The CDR3 spans 16 residues. Germline V gene lookup returns CDR1 MDHEN and CDR2 SYDVKM. V lost 4 bases and J lost 3; bases outside the gene matches: 11. CDR3 in amino acids: CASSSYRGGGYTEAFF. The CDR3 nucleotides read TGTGCCAGCAGTTCTTACAGGGGCGGGGGGTACACTGAAGCTTTCTTT.

The chain has TRBV5-1 and TRBJ2-1, with D possibly matching TRBD1 (6 bases). This CDR3 has 15 residues. Trimming removed 5 bases from V and 0 bases from J, with 12 bases in between. Germline V gives CDR1 SGHRS, CDR2 YFSETQ. The CDR3 reads CASRPTGSSYNEQFF. The CDR3 DNA follows: TGCGCCAGCAGGCCAACAGGGAGCTCCTACAATGAGCAGTTCTTC. Drawing the rest from reference TRBV5-1 and TRBJ2-1, the complete variable domain is KAGVTQTPRYLIKTRGQQVTLSCSPISGHRSVSWYQQTPGQGLQFLFEYFSETQRNKGNFPGRFSGRQFSNSRSEMNVSTLELGDSALYLCASRPTGSSYNEQFFGPGTRLTVL.

CDR3: CASSPNTENTGELFF. CDR3 nucleotide sequence: TGTGCCAGCTCACCCAATACAGAGAACACCGGGGAGCTGTTTTTT. J is TRBJ2-2 and V is TRBV18; D call uncertain. This CDR3 is 15 amino acids long. CDR1 and CDR2 (germline): KGHSH, LQKENI. V dropped 3 bases and J dropped 1 base, with 9 bases sitting between them.

The rearrangement links TRBV29-1 to TRBJ2-7, with 11 bases identical to TRBD1. CDR3 length equals 13 residues. V was pared by 6 bases and J by 7 bases, with 8 bases of the junction left unmatched. The germline V gene has CDR1 SQVTM and CDR2 ANQGSEA. The CDR3 spells CSVDGQGAREQYF. The DNA for the CDR3 is TGCAGCGTCGATGGACAGGGGGCTAGGGAGCAGTACTTC.

The chain has TRBV19 and TRBJ1-2; no reliable D call. Germline CDR1 reads LNHDA; CDR2 reads SQIVND (reference sequence). The CDR3 runs 13 residues. The V end was cut by 5 bases, the J end by 3 bases, with 10 bases between. The CDR3, as DNA: TGTGCCAGTAGTCGAGCATGGGACTATGGCTACACCTTC. Protein: CASSRAWDYGYTF.

The chain employs TRBV29-1 and TRBJ1-2; D is undetermined. The CDR3 runs 11 residues. CDR1 is SQVTM and CDR2 is ANQGSEA in the germline V gene. V lost 0 bases, J lost 6 bases, and 5 bases lay in between. CDR3 in DNA: TGCAGCGTTGAAGATCGGCATGGCTACACCTTC. It encodes CSVEDRHGYTF. The complete variable domain, with remaining parts taken from reference TRBV29-1 and TRBJ1-2, reads SAVISQKPSRDICQRGTSLTIQCQVDSQVTMMFWYRQQPGQSLTLIATANQGSEATYESGFVIDKFPISRPNLTFSTLTVSNMSPEDSSIYLCSVEDRHGYTFGSGTRLTVV.

The chain joins TRBV19 to TRBJ2-1; weak D call: TRBD1 (5 bases). The V gene lost 4 bases and the J gene lost 5 bases, with 12 bases spanning the gap. Germline V gene lookup returns CDR1 LNHDA and CDR2 SQIVND (reference sequence). The CDR3 spans 14 residues. CDR3: CASSTPGQDNEQFF. In DNA, the CDR3 is TGTGCCAGTAGTACCCCTGGACAAGACAATGAGCAGTTCTTC.

This sequence joins TRBV5-1 and TRBJ2-7; D not certain. V lost 3 bases, J lost 6 bases, and 7 bases lay in between. The CDR3 consists of 11 residues. Germline V lookup: CDR1 SGHRS, CDR2 YFSETQ. This chain's CDR3 is CASSSTGEQYF. For the CDR3, the DNA is TGCGCCAGCAGCTCAACGGGCGAGCAGTACTTC.

The chain has TRBV25-1 and TRBJ1-5; D gene ambiguous. Per germline, CDR1 MGHDK and CDR2 SYGVNS. V was clipped by 3 bases and J by 0 bases, with 9 bases between them. The CDR3 covers 15 residues. The CDR3 DNA is TGTGCCAGCAGTGATGCCTTGGGTAGCAATCAGCCCCAGCATTTT. As protein: CASSDALGSNQPQHF.

The rearrangement uses TRBV7-9 and TRBJ2-2; D remains unclear. Germline V CDR1 and CDR2: SEHNR, FQNEAQ (reference sequence). Trimming took off 1 base at V and 7 bases at J, with 10 bases between the two ends. The CDR3 is 14 residues long. In DNA, the CDR3 is TGTGCCAGCAGCTTAGTCCTCCTTGGCGGGGAGCTGTTTTTT. This gives the protein CASSLVLLGGELFF.